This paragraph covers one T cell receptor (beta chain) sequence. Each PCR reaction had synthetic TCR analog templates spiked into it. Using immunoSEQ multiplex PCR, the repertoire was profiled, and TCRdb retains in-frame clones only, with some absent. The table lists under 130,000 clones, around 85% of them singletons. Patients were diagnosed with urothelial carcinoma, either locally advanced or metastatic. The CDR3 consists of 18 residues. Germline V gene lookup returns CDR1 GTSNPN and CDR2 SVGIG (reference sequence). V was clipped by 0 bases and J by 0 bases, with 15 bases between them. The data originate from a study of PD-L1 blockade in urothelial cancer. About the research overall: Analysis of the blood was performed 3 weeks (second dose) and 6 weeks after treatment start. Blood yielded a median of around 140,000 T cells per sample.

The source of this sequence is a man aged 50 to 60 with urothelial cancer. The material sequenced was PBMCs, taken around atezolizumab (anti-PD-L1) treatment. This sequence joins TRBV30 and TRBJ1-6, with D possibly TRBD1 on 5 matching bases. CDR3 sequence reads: CAWSVRAGPGSYNSPLHF. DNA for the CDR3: TGTGCCTGGAGTGTACGGGCGGGACCCGGCTCCTATAATTCACCCCTCCACTTT.